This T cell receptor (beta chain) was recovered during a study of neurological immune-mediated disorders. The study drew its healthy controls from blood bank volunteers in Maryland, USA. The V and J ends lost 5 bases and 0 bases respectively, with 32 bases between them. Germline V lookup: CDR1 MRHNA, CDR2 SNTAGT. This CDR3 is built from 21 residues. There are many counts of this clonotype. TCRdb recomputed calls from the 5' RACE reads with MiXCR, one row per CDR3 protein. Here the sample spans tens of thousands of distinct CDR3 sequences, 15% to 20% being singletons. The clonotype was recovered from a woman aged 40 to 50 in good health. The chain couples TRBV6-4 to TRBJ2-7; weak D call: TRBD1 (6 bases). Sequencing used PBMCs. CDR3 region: CASSIHPRGTSAKMSSYEQYV. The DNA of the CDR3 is TGTGCCAGCAGTATTCATCCCAGGGGAACGTCGGCGAAAATGAGCTCCTACGAGCAGTACGTC.